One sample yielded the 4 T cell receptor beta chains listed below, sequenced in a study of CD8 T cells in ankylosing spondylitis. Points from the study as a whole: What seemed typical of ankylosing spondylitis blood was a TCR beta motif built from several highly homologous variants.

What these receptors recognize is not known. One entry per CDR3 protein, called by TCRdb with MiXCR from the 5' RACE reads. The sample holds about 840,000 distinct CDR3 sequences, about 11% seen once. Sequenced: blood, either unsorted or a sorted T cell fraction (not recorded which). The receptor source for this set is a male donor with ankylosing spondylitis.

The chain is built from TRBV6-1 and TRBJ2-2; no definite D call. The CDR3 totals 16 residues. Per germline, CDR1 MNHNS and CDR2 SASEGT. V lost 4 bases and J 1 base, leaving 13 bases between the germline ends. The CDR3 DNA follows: TGTGCCAGCAGTGGCTTCGAAGCGCAGAACACCGGGGAGCTGTTTTTT. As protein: CASSGFEAQNTGELFF.

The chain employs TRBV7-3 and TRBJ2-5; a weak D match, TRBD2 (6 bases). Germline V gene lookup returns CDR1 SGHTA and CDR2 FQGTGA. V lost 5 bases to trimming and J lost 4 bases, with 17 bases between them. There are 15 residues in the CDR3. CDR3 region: CASSPRDGGRETQYF. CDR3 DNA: TGTGCCAGCAGCCCAAGGGATGGAGGGAGAGAGACCCAGTACTTC. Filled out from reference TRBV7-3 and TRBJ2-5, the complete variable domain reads GAGVSQTPSNKVTEKGKYVELRCDPISGHTALYWYRQSLGQGPEFLIYFQGTGAADDSGLPNDRFFAVRPEGSVSTLKIQRTERGDSAVYLCASSPRDGGRETQYFGPGTRLLVL.

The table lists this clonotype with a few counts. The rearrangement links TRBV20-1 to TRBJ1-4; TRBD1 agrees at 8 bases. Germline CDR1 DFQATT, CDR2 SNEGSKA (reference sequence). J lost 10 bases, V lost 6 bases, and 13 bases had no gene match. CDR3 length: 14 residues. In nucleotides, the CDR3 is TGCAGTGCGTGGGGGACTGGACAGGGCGGAAAACTGTTTTTT. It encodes CSAWGTGQGGKLFF.

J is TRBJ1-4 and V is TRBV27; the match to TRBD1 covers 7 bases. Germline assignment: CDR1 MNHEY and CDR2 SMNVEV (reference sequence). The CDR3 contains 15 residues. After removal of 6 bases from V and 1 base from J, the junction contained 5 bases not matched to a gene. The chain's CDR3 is CASSDRARTNEKLFF. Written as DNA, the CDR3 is TGTGCCAGCAGCGACAGGGCGCGAACTAATGAAAAACTGTTTTTT.